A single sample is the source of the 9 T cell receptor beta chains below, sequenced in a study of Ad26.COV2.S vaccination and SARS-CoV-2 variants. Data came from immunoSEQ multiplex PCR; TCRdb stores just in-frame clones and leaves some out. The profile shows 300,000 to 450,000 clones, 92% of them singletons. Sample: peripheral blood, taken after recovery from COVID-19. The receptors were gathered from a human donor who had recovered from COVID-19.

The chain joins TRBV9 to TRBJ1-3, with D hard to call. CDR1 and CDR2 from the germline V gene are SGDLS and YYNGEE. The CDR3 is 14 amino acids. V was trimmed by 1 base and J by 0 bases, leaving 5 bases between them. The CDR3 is CASSVRSSGNTIYF. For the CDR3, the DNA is TGTGCCAGCAGCGTAAGATCCTCTGGAAACACCATATATTTT.

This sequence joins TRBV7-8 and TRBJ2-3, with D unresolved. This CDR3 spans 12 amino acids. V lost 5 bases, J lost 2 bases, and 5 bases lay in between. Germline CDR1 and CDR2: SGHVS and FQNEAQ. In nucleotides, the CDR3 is TGTGCCAGCAGCCGACACACAGATACGCAGTATTTT. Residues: CASSRHTDTQYF. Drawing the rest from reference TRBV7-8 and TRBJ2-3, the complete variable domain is GAGVSQSPRYKVAKRGQDVALRCDPISGHVSLFWYQQALGQGPEFLTYFQNEAQLDKSGLPSDRFFAERPEGSVSTLKIQRTQQEDSAVYLCASSRHTDTQYFGPGTRLTVL.

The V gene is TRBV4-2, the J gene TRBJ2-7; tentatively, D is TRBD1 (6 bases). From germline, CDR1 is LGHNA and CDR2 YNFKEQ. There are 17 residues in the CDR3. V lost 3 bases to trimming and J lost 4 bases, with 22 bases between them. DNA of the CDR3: TGTGCCAGCAGCCAGAATTTACCTGGGGCAGGGGCGTACGAGCAGTACTTC. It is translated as CASSQNLPGAGAYEQYF.

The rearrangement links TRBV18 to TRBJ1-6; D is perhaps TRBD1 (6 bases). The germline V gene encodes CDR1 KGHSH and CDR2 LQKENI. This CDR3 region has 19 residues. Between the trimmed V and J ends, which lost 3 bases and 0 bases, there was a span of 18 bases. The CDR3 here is CASSPTPVQGSSYNSPLHF. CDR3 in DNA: TGTGCCAGCTCACCGACGCCCGTACAGGGTAGCTCCTATAATTCACCCCTCCACTTT. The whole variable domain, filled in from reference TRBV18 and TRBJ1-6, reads NAGVMQNPRHLVRRRGQEARLRCSPMKGHSHVYWYRQLPEEGLKFMVYLQKENIIDESGMPKERFSAEFPKEGPSILRIQQVVRGDSAAYFCASSPTPVQGSSYNSPLHFGNGTRLTVT.

Here the CDR3 DNA reads TGCGCCAGCAGCCAAAGAGCCGCAACTAATGAAAAACTGTTTTTT. This sequence encodes CASSQRAATNEKLFF. The V call is TRBV4-1, the J call TRBJ1-4, with D unclear. The germline gives CDR1 MGHRA, CDR2 YSYEKL. The V end was cut by 2 bases, the J end by 0 bases, with 7 bases between. The CDR3 sequence is 15 residues long.

The CDR3 DNA reads TGCGCCAGCAGCGCCGGGGAGAGCTCCTACAATGAGCAGTTCTTC. Its protein product is CASSAGESSYNEQFF. The chain combines TRBV5-1 with TRBJ2-1; a possible D gene is TRBD2 (5 bases). Germline CDR1 reads SGHRS; CDR2 reads YFSETQ. This CDR3 comprises 15 residues. Trimming cost V 4 bases and J 0 bases, with 11 bases left between them.

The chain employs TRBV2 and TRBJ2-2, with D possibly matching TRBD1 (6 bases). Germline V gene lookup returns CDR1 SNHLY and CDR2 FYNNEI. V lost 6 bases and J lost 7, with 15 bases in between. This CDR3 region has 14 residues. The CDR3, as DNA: TGTGCCAGCAGGGAACAGGGAATCGGCGGGGAGCTGTTTTTT. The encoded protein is CASREQGIGGELFF.

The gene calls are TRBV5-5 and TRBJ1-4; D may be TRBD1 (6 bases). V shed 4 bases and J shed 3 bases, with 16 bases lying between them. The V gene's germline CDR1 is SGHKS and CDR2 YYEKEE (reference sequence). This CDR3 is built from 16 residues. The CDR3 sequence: CASSIPGESANEKLFF. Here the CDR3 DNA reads TGTGCCAGCAGCATCCCAGGGGAGTCGGCTAATGAAAAACTGTTTTTT.

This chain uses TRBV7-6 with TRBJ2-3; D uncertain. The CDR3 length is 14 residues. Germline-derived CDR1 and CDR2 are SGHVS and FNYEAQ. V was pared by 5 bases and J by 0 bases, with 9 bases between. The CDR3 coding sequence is TGTGCCAGCAGCCCCATTGGTAGCACAGATACGCAGTATTTT. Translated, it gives CASSPIGSTDTQYF.